The T cell receptor (beta chain) under discussion was sequenced for a study of shared clonotypes between healthy human individuals. Points from the study as a whole: Generation probabilities were higher for clonotypes shared across all four sorted-subset donors than for unshared ones.

Caucasian adults living in Nashville, Tennessee, provided all samples. CD4+ cells underwent separation, giving CD45RA+ naive and CD45RA-negative memory subsets. Worth noting for this clone: Its antigen is currently unknown.

Replicate PCRs for sorted subsets used about 200 ng DNA; this equaled tens of thousands of T cell genomes. Clones were read by immunoSEQ multiplex PCR, and TCRdb kept only the in-frame ones, dropping some. The sample comprises more than 2,000,000 clones, over 85% of which are singletons, and roughly 0.13% rests with the top ten. Input material: naive CD4+ T cells sorted from blood. Regarding subset: CD45RA+ positively selected. This clonotype was obtained from a man between 18 and 29 years old in good health.

The CDR3 loop reads CASSRDSGELFF. CDR3 bases: TGTGCCAGCAGTCGGGACTCGGGGGAGCTGTTTTTT. The chain uses TRBV6-5 and TRBJ2-2, with a tentative D call TRBD2 (6 bases). This CDR3 comprises 12 residues. Germline V gene data show CDR1 as MNHEY and CDR2 as SVGAGI. V lost 5 bases and J 8 bases, leaving 9 bases between the germline ends.